The next 2 T cell receptor beta chains were all read from a single sample in a study of beta chain features in type 1 diabetes. These TCRs' antigens remain unknown. Whole-study results and caveats: All four CD4+ subsets of Type 1 diabetes patients contained TCRB CDR3s that were moderately but significantly shorter.

As every portion of the isolated RNA was reverse transcribed, the sequencing read expressed TCRB transcripts. Libraries were prepared by immunoSEQ multiplex PCR; TCRdb keeps only in-frame clonotypes and omits some of them. The data contain 150,000 to 180,000 clones, 10% of them singletons. What was sequenced was central memory CD4+ T cells from blood. The receptors derive from a man aged 30 to 39 with type 1 diabetes.

The table lists this clone with a few counts. The chain links TRBV4-3 to TRBJ1-2; weak D call: TRBD1 (5 bases). This CDR3 region has 15 residues. V was cut by 0 bases and J by 4 bases, with 12 bases left in between. Looked up from germline, CDR1 is LGHNA and CDR2 is YSLEER. CDR3 DNA: TGCGCCAGCAGCCAAGATAGGCAGGGAAGCTATGGCTACACCTTC. Translated: CASSQDRQGSYGYTF.

The rearrangement uses TRBV28 and TRBJ1-2, with TRBD1 matching over 10 bases. The CDR3 loop spans 12 amino acids. Germline assignment: CDR1 MDHEN and CDR2 SYDVKM. Losses at the gene ends were 6 bases for V and 8 bases for J; bases not matched to a gene: 3. CDR3 coding DNA: TGTGCCAGCAGGGGGACAGGGGAAGGCTACACCTTC. This translates into CASRGTGEGYTF.